This T cell receptor beta chain derives from a study of blood T cell repertoires in COVID-19. The overall study: Material from acute and convalescent COVID-19 was sourced from the United States, Italy and Spain. T cells, B-cell-depleted T cells, or PBMCs provided the cDNA or gDNA that served as material.

Ages ranged from about 18 to 89 years, with residence in fewer than 25 US areas. The protocol was immunoSEQ multiplex PCR, while the TCRdb copy is restricted to in-frame clones and leaves out a portion. In the table there are about 310,000 clones, about 88% of which are singletons. Trimming pared 8 bases from V and 4 bases from J, leaving 15 bases between. The CDR3 consists of 14 residues. CDR1 is LNHDA, CDR2 SQIVND, per germline (reference sequence). V gene TRBV19 combines with J gene TRBJ1-3, with a possible D match to TRBD1 (5 bases). This receptor was identified in a woman between 40 and 55 years old who had recovered from COVID-19. Input material: PBMCs or T cells enriched from blood (not recorded which). CDR3 loop: CASSPRGYGNTIYF. In nucleotides, the CDR3 is TGTGCCAGTTCTCCTCGGGGGTACGGAAACACCATATATTTT. The full variable domain, in which reference TRBV19 and TRBJ1-3 provide the parts outside the CDR3, is DGGITQSPKYLFRKEGQNVTLSCEQNLNHDAMYWYRQDPGQGLRLIYYSQIVNDFQKGDIAEGYSVSREKKESFPLTVTSAQKNPTAFYLCASSPRGYGNTIYFGEGSWLTVV.